These 5 T cell receptor beta chains share one sample of origin, sequenced in a study of blood T cell repertoires in COVID-19. Clones were sequenced by immunoSEQ multiplex PCR, and TCRdb holds only the in-frame ones, with some missing. Among around 97,000 clones listed, almost 90% were seen once. Material: peripheral blood. The receptors shown here come from a human donor in a cohort sampled during active COVID-19.

This clone has a single count. CDR3 amino acids: CSVEPPGLHYEQYF. Written as DNA, the CDR3 is TGCAGCGTTGAGCCACCCGGACTACACTACGAGCAGTACTTC. The chain is built from TRBV29-1 and TRBJ2-7, with a weak D call TRBD2 (6 bases). This CDR3 is 14 amino acids long. The V end was cut by 3 bases, the J end by 3 bases, with 15 bases between. Germline V gene sequence: CDR1 SQVTM, CDR2 ANQGSEA.

The DNA for the CDR3 is TGTGCCAGTTTTGACAGGGATACGGACTATGGCTACACCTTC. Its translation: CASFDRDTDYGYTF. The chain uses TRBV19 and TRBJ1-2; TRBD1 aligns across 7 bases. The CDR3 has 14 residues. With 8 bases clipped from V and 3 bases from J, the junction kept 9 bases outside the gene matches. Germline CDR1 reads LNHDA; CDR2 reads SQIVND (reference sequence).

The chain is built from TRBV5-4 and TRBJ2-7; D is uncertain. The CDR3 is 13 amino acids. Germline CDR1 SGHNT, CDR2 YYREEE (reference sequence). Trimming stripped 1 base from V and 5 bases from J, with 10 bases between. The CDR3 loop reads CASSLNTRNEQYF. The DNA for the CDR3 is TGTGCCAGCAGCTTGAATACGAGGAACGAGCAGTACTTC.

The rearrangement uses TRBV6-5 and TRBJ2-7; D is perhaps TRBD1 (6 bases). Germline CDR1 MNHEY, CDR2 SVGAGI. The CDR3 totals 12 residues. The germline V and J ends were trimmed by 6 bases and 7 bases, with 13 bases remaining between them. The CDR3 bases are TGTGCCAGCAGCCTAAACAGGGAAGAGCAGTACTTC. It codes for CASSLNREEQYF.

This clone was picked up a small number of times. The V call is TRBV3-1 (or the pseudogene TRBV3-2), the J call TRBJ1-1; D might be TRBD1 (5 bases). Germline V gene data show CDR1 as LGHDT and CDR2 as YNNKEL (reference sequence). The CDR3 length is 12 residues. V was cut by 4 bases and J by 11 bases, with 14 bases left in between. CDR3 DNA sequence: TGTGCCAGCAGCCCAAAGAAAGGGGCGGCTTTCTTT. Protein sequence: CASSPKKGAAFF.